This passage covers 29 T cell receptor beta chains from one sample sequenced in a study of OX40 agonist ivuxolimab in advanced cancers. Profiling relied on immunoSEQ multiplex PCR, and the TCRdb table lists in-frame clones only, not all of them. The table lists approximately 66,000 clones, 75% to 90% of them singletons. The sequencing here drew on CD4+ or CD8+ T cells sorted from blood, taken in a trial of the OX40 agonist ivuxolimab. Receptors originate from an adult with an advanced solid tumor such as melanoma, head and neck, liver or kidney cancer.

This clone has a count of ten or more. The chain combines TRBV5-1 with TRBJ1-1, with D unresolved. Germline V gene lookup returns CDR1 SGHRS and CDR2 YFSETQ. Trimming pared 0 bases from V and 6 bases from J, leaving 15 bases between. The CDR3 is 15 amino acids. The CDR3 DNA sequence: TGCGCCAGCAGCTTGGAAGGGTATTCGTCAGCTGAAGCTTTCTTT. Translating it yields CASSLEGYSSAEAFF.

CDR3 amino acids: CASSGSSGRAQYF. CDR3 bases: TGTGCCAGCAGTGGTTCTAGCGGCCGGGCCCAGTACTTC. The J gene is TRBJ2-5, the V gene TRBV6-5, with 7 bases matching TRBD2. Losses at the gene ends were 5 bases for V and 9 bases for J; bases not matched to a gene: 9. This CDR3 is built from 13 residues. Germline CDR1 MNHEY, CDR2 SVGAGI.

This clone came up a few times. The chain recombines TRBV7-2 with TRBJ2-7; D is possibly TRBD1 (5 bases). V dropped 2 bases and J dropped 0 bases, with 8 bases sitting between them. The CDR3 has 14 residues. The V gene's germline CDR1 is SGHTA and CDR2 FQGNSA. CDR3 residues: CASSLQGSSYEQYF. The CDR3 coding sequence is TGTGCCAGCAGCTTACAGGGATCCTCCTACGAGCAGTACTTC.

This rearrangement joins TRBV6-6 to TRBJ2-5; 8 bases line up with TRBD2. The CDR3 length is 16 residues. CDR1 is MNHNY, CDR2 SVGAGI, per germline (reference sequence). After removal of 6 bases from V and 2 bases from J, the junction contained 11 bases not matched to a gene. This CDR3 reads CASRGPLAGGQETQYF. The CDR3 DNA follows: TGTGCCAGCAGAGGCCCACTGGCGGGGGGACAAGAGACCCAGTACTTC.

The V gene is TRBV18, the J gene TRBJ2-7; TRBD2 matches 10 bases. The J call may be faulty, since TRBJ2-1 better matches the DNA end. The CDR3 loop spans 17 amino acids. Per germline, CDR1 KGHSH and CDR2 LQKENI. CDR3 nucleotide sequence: TGTGCCAGCTCACCATTAGCGGGGGGCCTAGATTACAATGAGCAGTTCTTC. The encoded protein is CASSPLAGGLDYNEQFF.

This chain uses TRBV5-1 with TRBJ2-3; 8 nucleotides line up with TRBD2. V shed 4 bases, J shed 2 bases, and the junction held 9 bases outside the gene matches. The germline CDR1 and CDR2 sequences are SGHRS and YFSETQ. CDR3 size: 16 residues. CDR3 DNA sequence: TGCGCCAGCAGCAGGGGGAGCGGGGGATACACAGATACGCAGTATTTT. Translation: CASSRGSGGYTDTQYF.

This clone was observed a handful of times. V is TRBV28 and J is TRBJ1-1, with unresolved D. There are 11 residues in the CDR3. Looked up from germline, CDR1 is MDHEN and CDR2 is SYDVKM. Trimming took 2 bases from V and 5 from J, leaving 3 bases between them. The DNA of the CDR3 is TGTGCCAGCAGTTTAAGGACTGAAGCTTTCTTT. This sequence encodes CASSLRTEAFF.

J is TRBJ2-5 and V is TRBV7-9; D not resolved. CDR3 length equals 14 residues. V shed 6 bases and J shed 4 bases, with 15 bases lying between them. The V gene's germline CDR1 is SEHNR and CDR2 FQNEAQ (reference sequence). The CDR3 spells CASSPSALGETQYF. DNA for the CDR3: TGTGCCAGCAGTCCGTCGGCGCTAGGAGAGACCCAGTACTTC.

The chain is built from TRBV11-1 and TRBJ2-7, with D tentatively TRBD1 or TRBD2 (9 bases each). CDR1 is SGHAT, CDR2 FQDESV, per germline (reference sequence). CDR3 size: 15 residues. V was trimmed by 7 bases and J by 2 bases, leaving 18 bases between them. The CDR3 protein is CASTLAGQGAYEQYF. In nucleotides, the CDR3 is TGTGCCAGCACTCTAGCGGGACAGGGCGCCTACGAGCAGTACTTC.

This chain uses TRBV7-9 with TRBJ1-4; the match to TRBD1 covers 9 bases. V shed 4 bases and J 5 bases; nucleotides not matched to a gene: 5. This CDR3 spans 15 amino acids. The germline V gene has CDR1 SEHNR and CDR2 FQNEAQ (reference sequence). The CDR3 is CASSWRQGGNEKLFF. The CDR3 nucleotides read TGTGCCAGCAGCTGGAGACAGGGGGGAAATGAAAAACTGTTTTTT.

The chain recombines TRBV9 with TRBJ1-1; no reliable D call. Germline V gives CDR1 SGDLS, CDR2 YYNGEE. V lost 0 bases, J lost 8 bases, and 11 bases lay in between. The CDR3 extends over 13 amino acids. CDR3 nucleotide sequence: TGTGCCAGCAGCGTAGGGCGCCAGAGCGAAGCTTTCTTT. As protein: CASSVGRQSEAFF.

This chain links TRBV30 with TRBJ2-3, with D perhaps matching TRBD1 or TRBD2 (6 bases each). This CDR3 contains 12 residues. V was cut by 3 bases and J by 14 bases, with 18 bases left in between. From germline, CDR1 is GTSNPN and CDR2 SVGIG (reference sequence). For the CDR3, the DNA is TGTGCCTGGAGACAAGGTGGGGGGCGACGGTATTTT. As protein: CAWRQGGGRRYF.

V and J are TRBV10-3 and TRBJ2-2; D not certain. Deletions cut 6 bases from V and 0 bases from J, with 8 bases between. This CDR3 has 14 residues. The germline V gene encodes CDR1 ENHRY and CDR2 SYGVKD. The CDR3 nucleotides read TGTGCCATCAGAAACCGATCGAACACCGGGGAGCTGTTTTTT. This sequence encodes CAIRNRSNTGELFF.

The CDR3 here is CASSAGQGVYEQYF. The CDR3 nucleotides are TGTGCCAGCAGCGCCGGACAGGGGGTCTACGAGCAGTACTTC. The genes are TRBV9 and TRBJ2-7, with TRBD1 matching over 10 bases. Germline values: CDR1 SGDLS, CDR2 YYNGEE. Trimming removed 3 bases from V and 3 bases from J; junction bases left unmatched: 3. The CDR3 has 14 residues.

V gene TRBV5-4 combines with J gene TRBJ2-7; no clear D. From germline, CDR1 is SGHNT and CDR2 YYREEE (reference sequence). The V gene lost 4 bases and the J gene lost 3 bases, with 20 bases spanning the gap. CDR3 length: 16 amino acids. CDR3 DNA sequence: TGTGCCAGCAGCCCTCGGACCGGTAGTGCCCTCTACGAGCAGTACTTC. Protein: CASSPRTGSALYEQYF.

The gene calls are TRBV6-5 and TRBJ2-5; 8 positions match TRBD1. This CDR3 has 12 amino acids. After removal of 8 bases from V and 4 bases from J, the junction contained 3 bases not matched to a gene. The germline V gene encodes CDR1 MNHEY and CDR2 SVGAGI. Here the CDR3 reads CASQQGGETQYF. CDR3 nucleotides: TGTGCCAGCCAACAGGGGGGAGAGACCCAGTACTTC.

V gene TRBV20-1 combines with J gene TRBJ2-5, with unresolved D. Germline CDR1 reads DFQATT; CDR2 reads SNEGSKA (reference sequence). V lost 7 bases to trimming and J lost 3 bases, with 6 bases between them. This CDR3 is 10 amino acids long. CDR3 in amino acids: CSVTKETQYF. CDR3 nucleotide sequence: TGCAGTGTGACGAAAGAGACCCAGTACTTC.

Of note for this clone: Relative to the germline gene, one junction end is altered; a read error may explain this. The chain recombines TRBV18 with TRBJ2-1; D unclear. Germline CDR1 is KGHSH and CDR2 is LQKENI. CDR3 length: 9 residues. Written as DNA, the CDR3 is TGTGCCAGCTCACCACTCCCCGTCTTC. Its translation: CASSPLPVF.

CDR3 sequence (DNA): TGTGCCACCAGCAGAGGGGACAGTGCAACTAATGAAAAACTGTTTTTT. Translating it yields CATSRGDSATNEKLFF. The gene calls are TRBV15 and TRBJ1-4, with TRBD1 identical over 7 bases. The germline CDR1 and CDR2 sequences are LNHNV and YYDKDF (reference sequence). V gave up 1 base and J gave up 0 bases; unmatched junction bases: 2. The CDR3 runs 16 residues.

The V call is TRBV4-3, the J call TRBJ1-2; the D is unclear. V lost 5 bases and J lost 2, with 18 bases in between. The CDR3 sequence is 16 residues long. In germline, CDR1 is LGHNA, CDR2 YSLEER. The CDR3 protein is CASSVDLRQENYGYTF. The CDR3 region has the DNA TGCGCCAGCAGCGTGGACCTGCGGCAGGAGAACTATGGCTACACCTTC.

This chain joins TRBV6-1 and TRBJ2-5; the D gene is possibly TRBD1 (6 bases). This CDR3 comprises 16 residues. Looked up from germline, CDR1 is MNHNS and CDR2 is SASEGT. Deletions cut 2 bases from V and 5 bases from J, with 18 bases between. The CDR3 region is CASSESVQGITETQYF. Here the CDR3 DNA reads TGTGCCAGCAGTGAAAGCGTACAGGGAATTACGGAGACCCAGTACTTC.

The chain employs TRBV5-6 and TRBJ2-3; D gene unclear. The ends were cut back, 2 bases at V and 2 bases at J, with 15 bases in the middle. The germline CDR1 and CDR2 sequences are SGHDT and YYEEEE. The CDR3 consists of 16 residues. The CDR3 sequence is CASSFRLDLNTDTQYF. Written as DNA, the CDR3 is TGTGCCAGCAGCTTCCGGCTCGACTTAAACACAGATACGCAGTATTTT.

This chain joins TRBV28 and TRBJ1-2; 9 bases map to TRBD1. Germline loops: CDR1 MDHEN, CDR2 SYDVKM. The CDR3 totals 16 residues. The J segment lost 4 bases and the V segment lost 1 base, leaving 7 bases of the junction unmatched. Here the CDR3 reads CASSLYGQGLSYGYTF. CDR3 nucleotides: TGTGCCAGCAGTTTATACGGACAGGGGTTGAGCTATGGCTACACCTTC.

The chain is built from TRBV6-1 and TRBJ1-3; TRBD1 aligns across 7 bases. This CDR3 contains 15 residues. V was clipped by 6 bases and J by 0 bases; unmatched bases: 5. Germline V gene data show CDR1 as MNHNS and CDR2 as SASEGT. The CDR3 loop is CASRNRGTSGNTIYF. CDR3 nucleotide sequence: TGTGCCAGCAGGAACAGGGGCACCTCTGGAAACACCATATATTTT.

The CDR3 spells CASSLQPLPPYEQYF. The DNA of the CDR3 is TGTGCCAGCAGCCTCCAGCCGCTTCCGCCCTACGAGCAGTACTTC. V is TRBV9 and J is TRBJ2-7; D is unresolved. In germline, CDR1 is SGDLS, CDR2 YYNGEE. The CDR3 runs 15 residues. V was clipped by 4 bases and J by 2 bases, with 16 bases between them.

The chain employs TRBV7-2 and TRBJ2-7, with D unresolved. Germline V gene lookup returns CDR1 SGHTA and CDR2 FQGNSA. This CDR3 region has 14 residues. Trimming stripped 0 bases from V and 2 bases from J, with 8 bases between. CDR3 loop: CASSLAQAPYEQYF. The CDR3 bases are TGTGCCAGCAGCTTAGCGCAGGCACCCTACGAGCAGTACTTC.

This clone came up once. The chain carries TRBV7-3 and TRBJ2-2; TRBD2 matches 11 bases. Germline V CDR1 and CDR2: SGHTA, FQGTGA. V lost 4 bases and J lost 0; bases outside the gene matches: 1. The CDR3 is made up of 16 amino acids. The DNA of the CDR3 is TGTGCCAGCAGCTCGGGACTAGCGGCGAACACCGGGGAGCTGTTTTTT. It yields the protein CASSSGLAANTGELFF.

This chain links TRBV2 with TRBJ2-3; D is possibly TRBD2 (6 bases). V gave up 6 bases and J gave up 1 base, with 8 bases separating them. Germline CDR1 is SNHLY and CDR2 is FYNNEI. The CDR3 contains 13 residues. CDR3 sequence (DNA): TGTGCCAGCAGGTCGGGGGGCACAGATACGCAGTATTTT. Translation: CASRSGGTDTQYF.

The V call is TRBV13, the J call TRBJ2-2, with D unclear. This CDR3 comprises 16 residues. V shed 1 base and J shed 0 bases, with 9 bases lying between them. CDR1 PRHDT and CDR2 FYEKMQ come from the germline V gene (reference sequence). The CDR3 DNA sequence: TGTGCCAGCAGCTTAGAGGGCGCATCGAACACCGGGGAGCTGTTTTTT. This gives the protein CASSLEGASNTGELFF.